A single sample gave rise to the 18 T cell receptor beta chains below, sequenced in a study of blood T cell repertoires in COVID-19. Sequencing was performed with immunoSEQ multiplex PCR; in TCRdb, only in-frame clones are kept and a portion is missing. The table has roughly 150,000 clones, roughly 89% seen once. Sequenced material: peripheral blood. The receptors were gathered from a man in his 60s with active or convalescent COVID-19.

This clone was detected once. V usage is TRBV5-6 and J usage is TRBJ1-1; TRBD1 is a possible D gene (6 bases). Between the trimmed V and J ends, which lost 3 bases and 1 base, there was a span of 10 bases. From germline, CDR1 is SGHDT and CDR2 YYEEEE. There are 14 residues in the CDR3. The CDR3 coding sequence is TGTGCCAGCAGCTCCGGACAGACGAACACTGAAGCTTTCTTT. This sequence encodes CASSSGQTNTEAFF.

This chain's CDR3 is CASSPGTGWTEAFF. CDR3 coding DNA: TGTGCCAGCAGTCCCGGGACAGGGTGGACTGAAGCTTTCTTT. The J gene is TRBJ1-1, the V gene TRBV28, with 9 bases identical to TRBD1. V dropped 5 bases and J dropped 5; count of bases not matched to a gene: 6. This CDR3 has 14 amino acids. Germline V gene data show CDR1 as MDHEN and CDR2 as SYDVKM.

The chain recombines TRBV28 with TRBJ1-2, with TRBD1 matching over 9 bases. This CDR3 has 14 amino acids. The V gene's germline CDR1 is MDHEN and CDR2 SYDVKM. V lost 4 bases, J lost 7 bases, and 7 bases stayed unmatched. This CDR3 is CASSSGQGSGGYTF. The CDR3 DNA sequence: TGTGCCAGCAGTTCGGGACAGGGAAGCGGTGGCTACACCTTC.

This rearrangement joins TRBV28 to TRBJ1-2; 9 nucleotides agree with TRBD1. The CDR3 covers 16 residues. Germline V gene lookup returns CDR1 MDHEN and CDR2 SYDVKM. Trimming took 5 bases from V and 4 from J; bases not matched to a gene: 11. The CDR3 here is CASSPMFGQGSYGYTF. The CDR3 bases are TGTGCCAGCAGTCCTATGTTTGGACAGGGGTCCTATGGCTACACCTTC.

The V gene is TRBV5-4, the J gene TRBJ2-3, with D tentatively TRBD1 (6 bases). CDR1 is SGHNT and CDR2 is YYREEE in the germline V gene (reference sequence). Trimming removed 5 bases from V and 7 bases from J, with 17 bases in between. The CDR3 is made up of 14 amino acids. CDR3 DNA sequence: TGTGCCAGCAGTGTGGACAGCTCCCGAAATACGCAGTATTTT. This translates into CASSVDSSRNTQYF.

The chain employs TRBV18 and TRBJ1-1, with 7 bases identical to TRBD1. Trimming at V came to 1 base and at J to 1 base, leaving 0 bases not matched to a gene. CDR3 size: 14 residues. The germline V gene encodes CDR1 KGHSH and CDR2 LQKENI. CDR3 sequence reads: CASSPQGANTEAFF. CDR3 nucleotides: TGTGCCAGCTCACCACAGGGGGCGAACACTGAAGCTTTCTTT.

J is TRBJ2-3 and V is TRBV11-2; TRBD2 is a possible D gene (6 bases). The ends were cut back, 5 bases at V and 5 bases at J, with 14 bases in the middle. CDR1 is SGHAT and CDR2 is FQNNGV in the germline V gene. The CDR3 runs to 14 residues. CDR3 sequence (DNA): TGTGCCAGCAGCCAAAGGGCTAGCGTAGATACGCAGTATTTT. It encodes CASSQRASVDTQYF.

The V and J genes are TRBV7-9 and TRBJ2-7; D might be TRBD1 (5 bases). The germline CDR1 and CDR2 sequences are SEHNR and FQNEAQ (reference sequence). The CDR3 spans 12 residues. V was shortened by 4 bases and J by 7 bases, with 11 bases between the two germline ends. CDR3 bases: TGTGCCAGCAGCTGGGGCGTCAGGGAGCAGTACTTC. Translated: CASSWGVREQYF.

The chain carries TRBV6-5 and TRBJ1-4, with 8 positions matching TRBD1. CDR1 is MNHEY, CDR2 SVGAGI, per germline. The trim removed 6 bases at V and 7 bases at J, leaving 7 bases unmatched. CDR3 size: 14 residues. CDR3 nucleotide sequence: TGTGCCAGCAGAGTCACAGGGGGGAGTGAAAAACTGTTTTTT. This translates into CASRVTGGSEKLFF.

V and J are TRBV7-9 and TRBJ2-7, with 8 bases that match TRBD2. The germline V gene has CDR1 SEHNR and CDR2 FQNEAQ (reference sequence). The length of the CDR3 is 14 residues. V lost 6 bases to trimming and J lost 3 bases; unmatched junction nucleotides: 7. CDR3 residues: CASRPPGGGYEQYF. In DNA, the CDR3 is TGTGCCAGCAGACCCCCGGGGGGGGGCTACGAGCAGTACTTC.

J is TRBJ1-6 and V is TRBV9, with 10 bases lining up with TRBD1. Losses at the gene ends were 4 bases for V and 8 bases for J; bases not matched to a gene: 3. The CDR3 is 14 amino acids. Germline assignment: CDR1 SGDLS and CDR2 YYNGEE. The CDR3 region is CASSFGTGDSPLHF. For the CDR3, the DNA is TGTGCCAGCAGCTTTGGGACAGGGGATTCACCCCTCCACTTT.

This chain links TRBV7-9 with TRBJ2-4; 14 positions agree with TRBD2. CDR1 and CDR2 from the germline V gene are SEHNR and FQNEAQ (reference sequence). V lost 8 bases, J lost 5 bases, and 2 bases stayed unmatched. This CDR3 contains 14 residues. The CDR3 spells CASGTSGSQNIQYF. For the CDR3, the DNA is TGTGCCAGCGGGACTAGCGGGAGCCAAAACATTCAGTACTTC.

This clone was counted a few times. V usage is TRBV10-3 and J usage is TRBJ2-7, with D perhaps matching TRBD1 (5 bases). The CDR3 loop spans 13 amino acids. Germline CDR1 ENHRY, CDR2 SYGVKD. Trimming removed 6 bases at V and 0 bases at J, with 9 bases between. CDR3 bases: TGTGCCATCAGAACCGACAGCTCCTACGAGCAGTACTTC. The encoded protein is CAIRTDSSYEQYF.

The rearrangement links TRBV6-2 or TRBV6-3 to TRBJ1-2, with D unresolved. V was pared by 2 bases and J by 0 bases, with 4 bases between. The germline gives CDR1 MNHEY, CDR2 SVGEGT. This CDR3 region has 13 residues. The CDR3 DNA follows: TGTGCCAGCAGTTACGACACTAACTATGGCTACACCTTC. It is translated as CASSYDTNYGYTF.

The V gene is TRBV2, the J gene TRBJ2-7; 7 bases map to TRBD2. Trimming took 10 bases from V and 0 from J; bases not matched to a gene: 6. Germline CDR1 reads SNHLY; CDR2 reads FYNNEI. This CDR3 is 13 amino acids long. The CDR3 sequence is CATLAGSSYEQYF. The CDR3 DNA sequence: TGTGCCACCTTAGCGGGTTCCTCCTACGAGCAGTACTTC.

The rearrangement uses TRBV10-3 and TRBJ2-1, with TRBD2 identical over 10 bases. Losses at the gene ends were 10 bases for V and 6 bases for J; bases not matched to a gene: 12. CDR3 length: 15 amino acids. The germline V gene has CDR1 ENHRY and CDR2 SYGVKD. The CDR3 nucleotides read TGTGCCACACAACCAGGGGCTAGCGGGAGCAATGAGCAGTTCTTC. It is translated as CATQPGASGSNEQFF.

The CDR3 loop is CASSSGATYNEQFF. DNA for the CDR3: TGTGCCAGCAGCTCGGGAGCGACCTACAATGAGCAGTTCTTC. V usage is TRBV5-5 and J usage is TRBJ2-1; possible D gene TRBD2, 6 bases. The CDR3 is made up of 14 amino acids. V shed 3 bases and J shed 2 bases, with 9 bases lying between them. Germline V gene sequence: CDR1 SGHKS, CDR2 YYEKEE (reference sequence).

J is TRBJ2-5 and V is TRBV11-2; 12 nucleotides align to TRBD2. Germline V gene sequence: CDR1 SGHAT, CDR2 FQNNGV. This CDR3 region has 18 residues. V was clipped by 8 bases and J by 4 bases; unmatched bases: 17. Here the CDR3 DNA reads TGTGCCAGCGGCTCCCACCGACTAGCGGGAGTAGGTACAGAGACCCAGTACTTC. This gives the protein CASGSHRLAGVGTETQYF.